Listed below are T cell receptor beta chains from one sample, sequenced in a study of T-cell memory formation after mild COVID-19. TCRdb used MiXCR to reprocess the 5' RACE reads, holding one entry per CDR3 protein. The top ten hold 25% to 30% of the sample, which has about 140,000 distinct CDR3 sequences, 11% to 15% seen once. The material sequenced was PBMCs or a T cell subset sorted from them (not recorded which). The source of these receptors is an adult woman who had mild COVID-19 (a few samples of this study predate the infection). Cell type and time point are not known. CDR3s include the opening cysteine and the closing phenylalanine or tryptophan. D genes are given only for firm matches. For some rows the clone size is stated as once, few or many, or as a class when expanded; others skip it.

>NA|TRBV18|NA|TRBJ2-5
CASSPPSYEETQYF
TGTGCCAGCTCACCCCCCAGCTATGAAGAGACCCAGTACTTC
>NA|TRBV13|TRBD1|TRBJ2-7
CASSPPPGQGPYEQYF
TGTGCCAGCAGCCCCCCACCGGGACAGGGACCCTACGAGCAGTACTTC
>NA|TRBV13|NA|TRBJ2-7
CASSFTGIPYEQYF
TGTGCCAGCAGCTTTACCGGGATCCCTTACGAGCAGTACTTC
>NA|TRBV20-1|NA|TRBJ1-1
CSHRVGEERGEKGEFFF
TGCAGCCATAGGGTAGGGGAGGAACGGGGTGAGAAAGGGGAGTTTTTCTTT
>NA|TRBV18|NA|TRBJ1-1
CASSPPGGSNTEAFF
TGTGCCAGCTCACCACCGGGGGGATCGAACACTGAAGCTTTCTTT
>few|TRBV5-4|NA|TRBJ1-1
CASSPFFGGALNTEAFF
TGTGCCAGCAGCCCCTTTTTCGGGGGTGCCCTGAACACTGAAGCTTTCTTT
>many|TRBV20-1|TRBD1|TRBJ1-2
CSVRDRGSIGYGYTF
TGCAGTGTGCGGGACAGGGGTTCGATCGGATATGGCTACACCTTC
>once|TRBV20-1|NA|TRBJ1-1
CSARVGGIDTEAFF
TGCAGTGCTAGAGTGGGTGGGATCGACACTGAAGCTTTCTTT
>many|TRBV6-5|TRBD1|TRBJ1-1
CASSYRPGQEAFF
TGTGCCAGCAGTTACCGCCCGGGACAGGAAGCTTTCTTT
>NA|TRBV9|NA|TRBJ2-1
CASSAQGWNEQFF
TGTGCCAGCAGCGCTCAGGGGTGGAATGAGCAGTTCTTC
>few|TRBV4-1|NA|TRBJ1-2
CASSQAGTNYGYTF
TGCGCCAGCAGCCAAGCAGGTACCAACTATGGCTACACCTTC
>NA|TRBV5-6|NA|TRBJ1-1
CASSIGGIDTEAFF
TGTGCCAGCAGTATTGGGGGGATCGACACTGAAGCTTTCTTT
>NA|TRBV7-2|TRBD2|TRBJ2-1
CASSRDVSGSTYNEQFF
TGTGCCAGCAGCCGCGATGTCAGCGGGAGCACCTACAATGAGCAGTTCTTC
>few|TRBV27|TRBD2|TRBJ2-7
CASNKLAGTGYEQYF
TGTGCCAGCAATAAACTAGCGGGGACCGGCTACGAGCAGTACTTC
>NA|TRBV6-5|TRBD2|TRBJ2-1
CASTWTSGYNEQFF
TGTGCCAGCACTTGGACTAGCGGCTACAATGAGCAGTTCTTC
>few|TRBV27|NA|TRBJ2-7
CASSSGYSSYEQYF
TGTGCCAGCAGTAGCGGGTACAGCTCCTACGAGCAGTACTTC